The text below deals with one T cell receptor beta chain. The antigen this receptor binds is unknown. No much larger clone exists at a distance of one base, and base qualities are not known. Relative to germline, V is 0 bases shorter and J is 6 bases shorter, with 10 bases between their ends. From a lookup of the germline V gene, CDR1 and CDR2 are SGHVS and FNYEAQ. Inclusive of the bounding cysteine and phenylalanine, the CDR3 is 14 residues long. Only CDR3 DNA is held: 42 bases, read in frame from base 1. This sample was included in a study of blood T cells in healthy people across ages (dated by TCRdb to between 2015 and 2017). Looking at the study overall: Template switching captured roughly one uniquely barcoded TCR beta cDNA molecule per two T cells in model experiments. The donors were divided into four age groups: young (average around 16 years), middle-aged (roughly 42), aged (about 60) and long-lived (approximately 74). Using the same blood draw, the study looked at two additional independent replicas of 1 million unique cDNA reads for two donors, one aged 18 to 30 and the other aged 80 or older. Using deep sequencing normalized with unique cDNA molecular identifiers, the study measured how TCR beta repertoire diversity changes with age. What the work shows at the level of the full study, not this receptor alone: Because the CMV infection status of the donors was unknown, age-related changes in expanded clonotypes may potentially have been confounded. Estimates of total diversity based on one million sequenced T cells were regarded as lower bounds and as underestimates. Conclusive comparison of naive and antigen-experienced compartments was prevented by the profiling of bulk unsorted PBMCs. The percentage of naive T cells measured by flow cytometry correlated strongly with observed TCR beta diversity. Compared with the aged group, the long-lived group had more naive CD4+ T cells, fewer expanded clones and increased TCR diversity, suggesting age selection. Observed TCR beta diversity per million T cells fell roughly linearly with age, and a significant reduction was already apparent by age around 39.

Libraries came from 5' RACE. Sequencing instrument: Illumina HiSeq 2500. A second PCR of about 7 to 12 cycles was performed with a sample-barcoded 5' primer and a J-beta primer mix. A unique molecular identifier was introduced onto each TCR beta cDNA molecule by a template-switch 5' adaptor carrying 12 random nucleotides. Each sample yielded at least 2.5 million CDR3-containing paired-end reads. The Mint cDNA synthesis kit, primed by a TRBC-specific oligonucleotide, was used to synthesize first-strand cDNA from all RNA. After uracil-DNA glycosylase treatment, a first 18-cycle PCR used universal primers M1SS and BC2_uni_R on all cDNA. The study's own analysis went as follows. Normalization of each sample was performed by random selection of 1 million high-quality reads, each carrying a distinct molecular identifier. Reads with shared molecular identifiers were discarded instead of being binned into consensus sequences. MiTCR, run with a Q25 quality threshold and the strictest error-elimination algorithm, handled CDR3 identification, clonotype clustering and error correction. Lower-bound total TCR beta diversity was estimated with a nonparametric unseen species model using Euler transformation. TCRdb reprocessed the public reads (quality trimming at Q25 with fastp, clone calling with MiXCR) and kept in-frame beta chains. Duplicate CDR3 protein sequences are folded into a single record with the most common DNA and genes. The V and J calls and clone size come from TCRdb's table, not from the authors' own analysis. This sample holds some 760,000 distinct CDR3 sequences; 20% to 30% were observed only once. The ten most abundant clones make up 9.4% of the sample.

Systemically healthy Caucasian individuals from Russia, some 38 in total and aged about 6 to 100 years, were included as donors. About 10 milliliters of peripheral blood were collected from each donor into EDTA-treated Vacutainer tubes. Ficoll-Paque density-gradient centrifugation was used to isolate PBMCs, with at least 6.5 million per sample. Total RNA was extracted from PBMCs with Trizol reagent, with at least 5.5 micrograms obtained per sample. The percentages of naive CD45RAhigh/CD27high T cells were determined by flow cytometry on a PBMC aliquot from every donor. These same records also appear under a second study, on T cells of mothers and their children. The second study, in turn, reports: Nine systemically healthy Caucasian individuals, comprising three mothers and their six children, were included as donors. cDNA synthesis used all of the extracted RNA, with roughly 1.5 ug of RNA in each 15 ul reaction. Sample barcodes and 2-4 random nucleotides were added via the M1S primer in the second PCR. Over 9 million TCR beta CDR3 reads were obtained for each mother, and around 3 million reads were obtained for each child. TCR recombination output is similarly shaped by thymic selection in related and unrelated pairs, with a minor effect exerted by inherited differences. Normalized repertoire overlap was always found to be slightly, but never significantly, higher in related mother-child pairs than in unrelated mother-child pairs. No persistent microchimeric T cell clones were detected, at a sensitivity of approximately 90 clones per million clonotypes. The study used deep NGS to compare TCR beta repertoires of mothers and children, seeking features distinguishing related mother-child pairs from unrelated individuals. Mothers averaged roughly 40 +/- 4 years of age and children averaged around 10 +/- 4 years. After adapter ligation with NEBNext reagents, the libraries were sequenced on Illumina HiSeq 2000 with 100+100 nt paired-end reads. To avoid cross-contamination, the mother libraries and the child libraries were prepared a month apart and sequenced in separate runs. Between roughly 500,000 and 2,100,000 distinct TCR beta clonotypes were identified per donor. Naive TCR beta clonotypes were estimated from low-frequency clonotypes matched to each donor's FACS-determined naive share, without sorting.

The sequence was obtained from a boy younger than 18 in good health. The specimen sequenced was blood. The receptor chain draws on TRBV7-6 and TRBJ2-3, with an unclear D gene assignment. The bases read TGTGCCAGCAGCTTAGCTTTAGACGGGGATACGCAGTATTTT. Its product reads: CASSLALDGDTQYF.